Here is one TCR beta chain with its context. Its antigen is as yet unknown. With 2 bases removed from V and 1 base from J, the gap between germline ends came to 2 bases. Germline V gene lookup returns CDR1 ENHRY and CDR2 SYGVKD. The CDR3 extends over 12 amino acids. The sample's time point: week 35, safety follow-up. In the vaccine, a single dose held 300 ug of the mutant IDH1 20-mer peptide, along with topical imiquimod. Measured with immunoSEQ multiplex PCR; TCRdb has only the in-frame clones, and not every one. The sample gives around 41,000 clones, 80% to 90% of which show up once; 1.5% is in the top ten. This entry comes from a study of a mutant IDH1 vaccine in newly diagnosed glioma.

This receptor was taken from a man aged 35-49 years with glioma. Sequences were derived from PBMCs, sampled from a glioma patient whose treatment included an IDH1 peptide vaccine. J is TRBJ2-5 and V is TRBV10-3; D remains unclear. The CDR3 DNA reads as TGTGCCATCAGTGAGCCCCAAGAGACCCAGTACTTC. This encodes CAISEPQETQYF.